The present TCR beta chain was sequenced within a study of cytotoxic CD8 clonotypes in ibrutinib-treated CLL. Looking at the study overall: Mean yields were approximately 250,000 productive templates and some 90,000 productive rearrangements per sample.

Comment on this clone: What it binds is not known.

Whole-study results and caveats: Sustained-remission and progressing patients diverged in sampling times.

The CDR3 has 13 amino acids. V was clipped by 1 base and J by 6 bases, with 8 bases between them. Germline CDR1 SGHRS, CDR2 YFSETQ. Deep sequencing aimed at 1 in 200,000 to 1 in 1 million T cells' resolution. Using immunoSEQ multiplex PCR, the repertoire was profiled, and TCRdb retains in-frame clones only, with some absent. The sample shows roughly 150,000 clones, under 90% of them seen only once. The source of this sequence is a human donor with chronic lymphocytic leukemia. Sequencing was performed on PBMCs, taken after 24 months of ibrutinib treatment. The rearrangement joins TRBV5-1 to TRBJ2-4; D could derive from TRBD1 or TRBD2 (5 bases each). The CDR3 spells CASSLSGGNIQYF. The CDR3 region has the DNA TGCGCCAGCAGCTTGAGTGGGGGAAACATTCAGTACTTC.